This TCR beta chain was sequenced during a study of T cell changes during pregnancy in multiple sclerosis. Sequenced by immunoSEQ multiplex PCR; TCRdb stores in-frame clones only, minus some. The sample has about 80,000 clones, just over 90% seen once. The V and J ends lost 6 bases and 6 bases respectively, with 18 bases between them. Germline V CDR1 and CDR2: MNHEY, SVGAGI. This CDR3 spans 15 amino acids. The chain combines TRBV6-5 with TRBJ1-5; weak D call: TRBD1 (5 bases). The starting material was peripheral blood, obtained before pregnancy. The clonotype was recovered from a female donor with multiple sclerosis, enrolled in a pregnancy study. The CDR3 spells CASRPGFMSGQPQHF. For the CDR3, the DNA is TGTGCCAGCAGACCAGGGTTTATGAGTGGTCAGCCCCAGCATTTT.